The 22 T cell receptor beta chains reported below all come from one sample, sequenced in a study of Ad26.COV2.S vaccination and SARS-CoV-2 variants. Profiled with immunoSEQ multiplex PCR; TCRdb holds only in-frame clones, not every one. The table includes over 130,000 clones, around 86% detected once. Sequencing used peripheral blood, obtained after recovery from COVID-19. These receptors originate from a human donor who had recovered from COVID-19.

The table lists this clone with a count of one. The chain uses TRBV6-5 and TRBJ2-7, with D possibly being TRBD1 (6 bases). Germline CDR1 MNHEY, CDR2 SVGAGI. The length of the CDR3 is 13 residues. V lost 6 bases and J 5 bases, leaving 14 bases between the germline ends. The CDR3 reads CASRFTGNHEQYF. CDR3 bases: TGTGCCAGCAGATTTACAGGGAACCACGAGCAGTACTTC.

V gene TRBV24-1 combines with J gene TRBJ1-2; 7 bases align to TRBD1. This CDR3 region has 14 residues. The trim removed 6 bases at V and 4 bases at J, leaving 7 bases unmatched. Germline lookup yields CDR1 KGHDR and CDR2 SFDVKD. The CDR3, as DNA: TGTGCCACCAGTCCACGACAGGGATCCTATGGCTACACCTTC. It translates to CATSPRQGSYGYTF.

This chain joins TRBV18 and TRBJ2-5; D unresolved. Germline V CDR1 and CDR2: KGHSH, LQKENI. The CDR3 runs to 13 residues. V shed 2 bases and J shed 5 bases, with 9 bases lying between them. For the CDR3, the DNA is TGTGCCAGCTCACCAAGAGGTGGGGAGACCCAGTACTTC. Translated: CASSPRGGETQYF.

The gene calls are TRBV24-1 and TRBJ1-2; D is unresolved. The ends were cut back, 6 bases at V and 2 bases at J, with 12 bases in the middle. The CDR3 contains 14 residues. CDR1 KGHDR and CDR2 SFDVKD come from the germline V gene. CDR3 protein: CATSTTDSNYGYTF. In DNA, the CDR3 is TGTGCCACCAGTACTACAGACTCAAACTATGGCTACACCTTC.

This clone has just a few counts. One end of the junction does not line up with germline, which may come from a read error. V and J are TRBV6-6 and TRBJ1-1; 7 positions match TRBD1. The CDR3 runs to 15 residues. CDR1 and CDR2 (germline): MNHNY, SVGAGI (reference sequence). The CDR3 DNA sequence: TGTGCCAGCAGTGACTCGACAGGGATTGGCACTGAAGCTTTCTTT. Translation: CASSDSTGIGTEAFF.

The chain recombines TRBV6-6 with TRBJ1-5; 9 bases align to TRBD1. This CDR3 spans 14 amino acids. CDR1 is MNHNY, CDR2 SVGAGI, per germline (reference sequence). The trim removed 7 bases at V and 5 bases at J, leaving 6 bases unmatched. CDR3 residues: CASKWTGDHQPQHF. DNA of the CDR3: TGTGCCAGCAAGTGGACAGGGGACCATCAGCCCCAGCATTTT.

V and J are TRBV7-9 and TRBJ1-5; D call uncertain. The CDR3 extends over 13 amino acids. Trimming took off 5 bases at V and 9 bases at J, with 14 bases between the two ends. Germline loops: CDR1 SEHNR, CDR2 FQNEAQ (reference sequence). In DNA, the CDR3 is TGTGCCAGCAGCGCCGGGGAGGGAGTGCCCCAGCATTTT. The encoded protein is CASSAGEGVPQHF. Based on the CDR3 plus reference TRBV7-9 and TRBJ1-5, the full variable domain is DTGVSQNPRHKITKRGQNVTFRCDPISEHNRLYWYRQTLGQGPEFLTYFQNEAQLEKSRLLSDRFSAERPKGSFSTLEIQRTEQGDSAMYLCASSAGEGVPQHFGDGTRLSIL.

The V gene is TRBV3-1 (or the pseudogene TRBV3-2), the J gene TRBJ2-7; the match to TRBD2 covers 7 bases. The V gene end was trimmed by 1 base and the J gene end by 4 bases; junction bases not matched to a gene: 7. Germline CDR1 and CDR2: LGHDT and YNNKEL (reference sequence). This CDR3 spans 15 amino acids. Written as DNA, the CDR3 is TGTGCCAGCAGCCAAGCGGGGAGGGTGGTGTACGAGCAGTACTTC. It specifies CASSQAGRVVYEQYF.

This sequence joins TRBV4-1 and TRBJ2-7; maybe TRBD1 (5 bases). This CDR3 has 13 residues. Germline V lookup: CDR1 MGHRA, CDR2 YSYEKL. Trimming removed 4 bases from V and 2 bases from J, with 9 bases in between. Here the CDR3 reads CASSLQVTYEQYF. CDR3 sequence (DNA): TGCGCCAGCAGCCTACAGGTTACCTACGAGCAGTACTTC.

This clone was found once. The V and J genes are TRBV9 and TRBJ2-2; D assignment may be TRBD1 or TRBD2 (6 bases each). Trimming cost V 1 base and J 9 bases, with 16 bases left between them. CDR3 length: 15 amino acids. Germline CDR1 reads SGDLS; CDR2 reads YYNGEE. The CDR3 loop reads CASSVFGGAGRELFF. Here the CDR3 DNA reads TGTGCCAGCAGCGTATTCGGGGGCGCCGGACGGGAGCTGTTTTTT.

This clone turned up a few times. The chain employs TRBV7-2 and TRBJ2-7, with 10 bases identical to TRBD2. Trimming cost V 5 bases and J 4 bases; bases outside gene matches: 11. The CDR3 extends over 16 amino acids. Germline V CDR1 and CDR2: SGHTA, FQGNSA. The DNA of the CDR3 is TGTGCCAGCAGCCCGACTAGCGGGTACAATGCTTACGAGCAGTACTTC. Translating it yields CASSPTSGYNAYEQYF. Combining the CDR3 with reference TRBV7-2 and TRBJ2-7 gives the whole variable domain GAGVSQSPSNKVTEKGKDVELRCDPISGHTALYWYRQSLGQGLEFLIYFQGNSAPDKSGLPSDRFSAERTGGSVSTLTIQRTQQEDSAVYLCASSPTSGYNAYEQYFGPGTRLTVT.

The V gene is TRBV6-9, the J gene TRBJ1-6; D may be TRBD1 (5 bases). The CDR3 extends over 17 amino acids. CDR1 is MNHGY, CDR2 SVAAGI, per germline. The ends were cut back, 8 bases at V and 3 bases at J, with 20 bases in the middle. CDR3 sequence reads: CASQSLGGKNYNSPLHF. The CDR3 DNA follows: TGTGCCAGCCAATCCCTCGGGGGGAAGAACTATAATTCACCCCTCCACTTT.

This clone appeared a single time. The J gene is TRBJ2-7, the V gene TRBV7-6; D possibly corresponds to TRBD1 (5 bases). V gave up 1 base and J gave up 6 bases, with 10 bases separating them. Germline lookup yields CDR1 SGHVS and CDR2 FNYEAQ. The CDR3 is 13 amino acids. CDR3 bases: TGTGCCAGCAGCTTAGTCCCAGGGCTCGAGCAGTACTTC. This gives the protein CASSLVPGLEQYF.

This clone has a single count. This sequence joins TRBV30 and TRBJ1-6, with TRBD1 as a possible D gene (5 bases). Looked up from germline, CDR1 is GTSNPN and CDR2 is SVGIG (reference sequence). Trimming removed 6 bases at V and 6 bases at J, with 12 bases between. The CDR3 is 13 amino acids. CDR3 nucleotides: TGTGCCTGTTCGGGACCGGCTAATTCACCCCTCCACTTT. It yields the protein CACSGPANSPLHF.

This clone was seen only once. The genes are TRBV6-5 and TRBJ1-1, with TRBD1 as a possible D gene (5 bases). Trimming left V 0 bases short and J 5 bases short, with 10 bases between. The CDR3 is 14 residues long. Germline V gene sequence: CDR1 MNHEY, CDR2 SVGAGI. The CDR3 is CASSYSRGSTEAFF. The CDR3 DNA follows: TGTGCCAGCAGTTACTCACGGGGGAGTACTGAAGCTTTCTTT.

V usage is TRBV12-5 and J usage is TRBJ2-7, with TRBD1 identical over 9 bases. V shed 7 bases, J shed 4 bases, and the junction held 11 bases outside the gene matches. Germline values: CDR1 LGHNT, CDR2 FRNRAP. The CDR3 spans 15 residues. CDR3 in DNA: TGTGCTAGTGCCACCGGACAGGGGAAGTTGTACGAGCAGTACTTC. The encoded protein is CASATGQGKLYEQYF.

The rearrangement uses TRBV28 and TRBJ2-1, with D perhaps TRBD2 (6 bases). V was pared by 6 bases and J by 1 base, with 13 bases between. This CDR3 has 15 amino acids. CDR1 and CDR2 from the germline V gene are MDHEN and SYDVKM. CDR3 loop: CASSHSGGSYNEQFF. In DNA, the CDR3 is TGTGCCAGCAGCCATAGCGGAGGGTCCTACAATGAGCAGTTCTTC.

V is TRBV19 and J is TRBJ1-1, with D perhaps TRBD1 (5 bases). Germline V gene data show CDR1 as LNHDA and CDR2 as SQIVND (reference sequence). The CDR3 totals 14 residues. Trimming took 5 bases from V and 1 from J, leaving 11 bases between them. CDR3 region: CASSLGRANTEAFF. The CDR3 nucleotides read TGTGCCAGTAGTCTGGGACGCGCGAACACTGAAGCTTTCTTT. The whole variable domain, filled in from reference TRBV19 and TRBJ1-1, reads DGGITQSPKYLFRKEGQNVTLSCEQNLNHDAMYWYRQDPGQGLRLIYYSQIVNDFQKGDIAEGYSVSREKKESFPLTVTSAQKNPTAFYLCASSLGRANTEAFFGQGTRLTVV.

The sample holds one count of this clone. V usage is TRBV24-1 and J usage is TRBJ2-2; D is uncertain. This CDR3 region has 15 residues. V lost 5 bases to trimming and J lost 4 bases, with 13 bases between them. Germline assignment: CDR1 KGHDR and CDR2 SFDVKD. The CDR3 sequence: CATSALPLGTGELFF. DNA of the CDR3: TGTGCCACCAGTGCCTTGCCCCTGGGCACCGGGGAGCTGTTTTTT.

The CDR3 loop reads CASSHPGIRGRATQYF. CDR3 coding DNA: TGCGCCAGCAGTCATCCGGGGATTAGGGGTAGGGCGACCCAGTACTTC. The chain links TRBV23-1 to TRBJ2-5, with D perhaps given as TRBD1 or TRBD2 (5 bases each). TRBV23-1 is an open reading frame whose function is uncertain. The V end lost 3 bases, the J end lost 7 bases, and 21 bases lay between the germline ends. This CDR3 comprises 16 residues.

The genes are TRBV19 and TRBJ1-4, with 9 bases that match TRBD1. The J segment lost 0 bases and the V segment lost 9 bases, leaving 8 bases of the junction unmatched. The CDR3 length is 16 residues. Germline CDR1 LNHDA, CDR2 SQIVND (reference sequence). DNA for the CDR3: TGTGCCAGCCGGGAGCGGACAGGGGCAACTAATGAAAAACTGTTTTTT. Its translation: CASRERTGATNEKLFF.

The V gene is TRBV6-6, the J gene TRBJ2-3, with D uncertain. The germline V gene has CDR1 MNHNY and CDR2 SVGAGI (reference sequence). CDR3 length equals 13 residues. Trimming shortened V by 3 bases and J by 4 bases, and 8 bases separated the two germline ends. CDR3: CASSYTFSDTQYF. Written as DNA, the CDR3 is TGTGCCAGCAGTTATACCTTCTCAGATACGCAGTATTTT.